This T cell receptor (beta chain) was retrieved from a study of CD8+ T cells in alopecia areata. Across the study: The drug, oral tofacitinib, was given to treated patients at 5 to 10 mg twice daily.

The treatment denotes: oral pan-JAK inhibitor, 5-10 mg twice daily. Collected material from alopecia areata patients comprised lesional scalp punch biopsies and peripheral blood. Extracted from the samples, RNA was reverse transcribed into cDNA to serve as the sequencing template. Produced via immunoSEQ multiplex PCR; TCRdb's table is partial and in-frame only. The profile covers 80,000 to 95,000 clones, with 44% appearing a single time and around 20% taken by the ten largest. The CDR3 sequence is 12 residues long. V lost 5 bases and J lost 8; bases outside the gene matches: 4. CDR1 SEHNR and CDR2 FQNEAQ come from the germline V gene (reference sequence). This clone was counted once. Its specificity is not known. Regarding the study as a whole: Clonality in the scalp and expanded CD8+ clones ranked among the top 100 were significantly decreased by tofacitinib.

The sequence came from a human donor with alopecia areata. The genes are TRBV7-9 and TRBJ1-2; 8 bases align to TRBD1. The sequenced sample was CD8+ T cells sorted from blood, obtained at week 24, from a patient treated with tofacitinib. CDR3 loop: CASSPTGDGYTF. The CDR3 coding sequence is TGTGCCAGCAGCCCGACAGGGGACGGCTACACCTTC.